This paragraph covers one T cell receptor (beta chain) sequence. This receptor's antigen is unknown. No much larger clone exists at a distance of one base, and base qualities are not known. The sample is drawn from a study of OX40 agonist ivuxolimab in advanced cancers. About the full investigation: Ivuxolimab was a fully human IgG2 agonistic monoclonal antibody targeting the costimulatory receptor OX40 (CD134). Intravenous ivuxolimab was administered to patients every 2 weeks at six dose levels: 0.01, 0.1, 0.3, 1.5, 3 and 10 mg/kg. Among the approximately 50 dose-escalation patients, around 19 had hepatocellular carcinoma, around 15 melanoma, 9 renal cell carcinoma and 9 head and neck cancer. In the dose-escalation cohort, more than 80% of patients were male, and the mean age was roughly 60 years with a range of about 23 to 79. Patients were allowed to have had prior anti-PD-1, anti-PD-L1 or anti-CTLA-4 therapy, and about 40% of the dose-escalation patients had been treated with checkpoint inhibitors. Three dose-escalation patients achieved partial responses, one with hepatocellular carcinoma and two with cutaneous melanoma. The point of sequencing TCRbeta in the periphery was to test whether ivuxolimab changed TCR sequence diversity and drove clonal T-cell expansion. The monotherapy dose-escalation portion (N ≈ 56 patients) of the phase I ivuxolimab trial is reported in the paper.

For sequencing of the TCRbeta CDR3 region, genomic DNA was extracted from the sorted cells. The immunoSEQ Assay was used for sequencing of TCRbeta CDR3 regions. TCRdb's version of the immuneACCESS table is confined to in-frame rearrangements and falls short of the full clone set. An unresolved V gene accounts for under half of the shortfall where checked; the remainder is of unknown origin. The sample data list 9,000 to 15,000 clones, and around 87% of these were observed just once. The ten largest clones take up 49% of the sample. The research as a whole found: After ivuxolimab, CD8+ T cells had more expanded clones than CD4+ T cells on average. Partial responders in the 0.1-3.0 mg/kg groups had among the lowest normalized peripheral clonal expansion, especially among CD8+ T cells. Low levels of normalized T-cell clonal expansion were also seen in some patients who did not respond. Which antigens the clonally expanded peripheral T cells were specific for was not determined. At doses from 0.1 to 3.0 mg/kg, clonal expansion was seen in both CD4+ and CD8+ blood T cells between baseline and week 6.

The trial excluded patients who had a history of autoimmune disease or who were on systemic immunosuppression. In every dose cohort, peripheral blood was drawn for TCR sequencing at baseline, cycle 4 day 1, and cycle 7 day 1. The samples were drawn from a first-in-human, open-label, multicenter phase I dose-escalation trial of ivuxolimab. The trial enrolled adults with locally advanced or metastatic head and neck squamous cell, hepatocellular, melanoma or renal cell carcinoma. Before TCR sequencing, CD4+ and CD8+ T cells were separately sorted from peripheral blood. The CDR3 spans 12 residues, from the cysteine through the phenylalanine. The retained sequence is limited to the CDR3, 36 bases, with the frame set at the first base. CDR1 and CDR2, per the germline V gene, are SGHRS and YFSETQ. V was cut back by 4 bases and J by 3 bases, leaving a gap of 8 bases between them.

This TCR derives from an adult with an advanced solid tumor such as melanoma, head and neck, liver or kidney cancer. Rearrangement joined TRBV5-1 to TRBJ2-7; the D gene assignment is ambiguous. The sequenced sample was CD4+ or CD8+ T cells sorted from blood, obtained in a trial of the OX40 agonist ivuxolimab. This receptor carries the CDR3 CASSVPSYEQYF. The nucleotide sequence reads TGCGCCAGCAGCGTACCAAGCTACGAGCAGTACTTC.